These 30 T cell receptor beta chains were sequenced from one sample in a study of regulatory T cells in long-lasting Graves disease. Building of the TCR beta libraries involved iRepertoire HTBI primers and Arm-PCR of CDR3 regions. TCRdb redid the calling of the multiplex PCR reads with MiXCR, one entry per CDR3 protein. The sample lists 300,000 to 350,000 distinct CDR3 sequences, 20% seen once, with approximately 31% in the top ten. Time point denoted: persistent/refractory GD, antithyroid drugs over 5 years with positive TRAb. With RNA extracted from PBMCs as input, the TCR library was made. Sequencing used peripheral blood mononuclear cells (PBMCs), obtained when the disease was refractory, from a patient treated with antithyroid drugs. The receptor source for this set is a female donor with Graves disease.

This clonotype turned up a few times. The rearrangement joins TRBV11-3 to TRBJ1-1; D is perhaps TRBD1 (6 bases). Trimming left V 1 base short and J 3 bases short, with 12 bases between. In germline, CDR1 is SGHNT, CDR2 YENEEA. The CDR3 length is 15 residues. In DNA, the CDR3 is TGTGCCAGCAGCTTAGGGCAGGGGAGGCACACTGAAGCTTTCTTT. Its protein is CASSLGQGRHTEAFF.

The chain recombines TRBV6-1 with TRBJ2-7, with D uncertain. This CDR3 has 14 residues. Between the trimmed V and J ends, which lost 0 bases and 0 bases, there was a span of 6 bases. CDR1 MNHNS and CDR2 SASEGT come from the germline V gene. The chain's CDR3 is CASSEAGDSYEQYF. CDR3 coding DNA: TGTGCCAGCAGTGAAGCTGGGGACTCCTACGAGCAGTACTTC.

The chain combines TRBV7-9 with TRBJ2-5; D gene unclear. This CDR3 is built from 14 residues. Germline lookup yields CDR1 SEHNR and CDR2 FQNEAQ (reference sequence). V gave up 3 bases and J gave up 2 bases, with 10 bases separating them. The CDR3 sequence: CASSFSGLQETQYF. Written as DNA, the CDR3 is TGTGCCAGCAGCTTCTCAGGTTTACAAGAGACCCAGTACTTC. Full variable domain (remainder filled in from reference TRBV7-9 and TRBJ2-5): DTGVSQNPRHKITKRGQNVTFRCDPISEHNRLYWYRQTLGQGPEFLTYFQNEAQLEKSRLLSDRFSAERPKGSFSTLEIQRTEQGDSAMYLCASSFSGLQETQYFGPGTRLLVL.

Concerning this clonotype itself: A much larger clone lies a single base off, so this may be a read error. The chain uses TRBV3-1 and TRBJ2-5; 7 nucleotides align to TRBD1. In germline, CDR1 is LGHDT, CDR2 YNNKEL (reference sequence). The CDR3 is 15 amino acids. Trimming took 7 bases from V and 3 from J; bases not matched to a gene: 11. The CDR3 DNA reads TGTGCCAGCATGAACACAGGGGCTCGAGAAGAGACCCAGTACTTC. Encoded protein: CASMNTGAREETQYF.

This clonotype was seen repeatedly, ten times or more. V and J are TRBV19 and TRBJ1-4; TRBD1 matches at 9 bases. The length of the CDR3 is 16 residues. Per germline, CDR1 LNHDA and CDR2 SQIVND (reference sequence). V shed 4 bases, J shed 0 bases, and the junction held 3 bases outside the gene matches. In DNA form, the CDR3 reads TGTGCCAGTAGTAAAGGACAGGGGCCAACTAATGAAAAACTGTTTTTT. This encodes CASSKGQGPTNEKLFF.

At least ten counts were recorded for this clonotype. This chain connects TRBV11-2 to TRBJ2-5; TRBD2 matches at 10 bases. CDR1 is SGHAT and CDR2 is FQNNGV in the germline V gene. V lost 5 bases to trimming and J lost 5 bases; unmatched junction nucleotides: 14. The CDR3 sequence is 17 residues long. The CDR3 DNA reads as TGTGCCAGCAGCCCACAGCGCATTAGCGGGAGGAGGGAGACCCAGTACTTC. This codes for CASSPQRISGRRETQYF.

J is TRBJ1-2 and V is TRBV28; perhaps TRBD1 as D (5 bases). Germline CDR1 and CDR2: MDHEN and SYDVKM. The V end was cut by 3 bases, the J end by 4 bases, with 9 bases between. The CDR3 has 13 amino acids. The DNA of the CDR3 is TGTGCCAGCAGTTTTCAGGGTGGCTATGGCTACACCTTC. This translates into CASSFQGGYGYTF.

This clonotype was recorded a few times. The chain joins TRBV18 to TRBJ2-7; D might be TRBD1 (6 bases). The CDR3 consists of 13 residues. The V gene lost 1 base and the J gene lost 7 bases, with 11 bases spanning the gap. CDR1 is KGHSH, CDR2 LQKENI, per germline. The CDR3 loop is CASSPLSGEEQYF. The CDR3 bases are TGTGCCAGCTCACCACTGTCAGGGGAAGAGCAGTACTTC.

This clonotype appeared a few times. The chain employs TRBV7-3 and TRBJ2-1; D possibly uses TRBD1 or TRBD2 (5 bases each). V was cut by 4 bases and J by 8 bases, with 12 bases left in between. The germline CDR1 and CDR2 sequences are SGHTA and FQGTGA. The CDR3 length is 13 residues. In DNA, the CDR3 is TGTGCCAGCAGCTCGCACGTGGGGGATGAGCAGTTCTTC. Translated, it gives CASSSHVGDEQFF.

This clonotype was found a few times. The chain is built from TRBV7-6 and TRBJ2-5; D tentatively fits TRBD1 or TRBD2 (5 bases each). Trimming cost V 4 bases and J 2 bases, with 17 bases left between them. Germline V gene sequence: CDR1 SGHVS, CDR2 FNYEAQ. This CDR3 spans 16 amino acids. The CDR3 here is CASSWGSRLGQETQYF. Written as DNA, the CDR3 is TGTGCCAGCAGCTGGGGGTCTAGATTAGGGCAAGAGACCCAGTACTTC.

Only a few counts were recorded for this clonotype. In DNA, the CDR3 is TGTGCCAGCAGTCCCTCCTCAGGGTTCGAGACCCAGTACTTC. Its translation: CASSPSSGFETQYF. The chain carries TRBV6-1 and TRBJ2-5; tentative D call: TRBD1 (5 bases). The V end was cut by 5 bases, the J end by 5 bases, with 15 bases between. The CDR3 is made up of 14 amino acids. The germline gives CDR1 MNHNS, CDR2 SASEGT.

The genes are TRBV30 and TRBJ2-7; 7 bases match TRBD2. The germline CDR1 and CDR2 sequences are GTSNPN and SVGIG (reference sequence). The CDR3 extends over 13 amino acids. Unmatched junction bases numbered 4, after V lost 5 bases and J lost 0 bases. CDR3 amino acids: CAWVRGGSYEQYF. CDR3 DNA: TGTGCCTGGGTTCGCGGGGGCTCCTACGAGCAGTACTTC. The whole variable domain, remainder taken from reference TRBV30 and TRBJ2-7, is SQTIHQWPATLVQPVGSPLSLECTVEGTSNPNLYWYRQAAGRGLQLLFYSVGIGQISSEVPQNLSASRPQDRQFILSSKKLLLSDSGFYLCAWVRGGSYEQYFGPGTRLTVT.

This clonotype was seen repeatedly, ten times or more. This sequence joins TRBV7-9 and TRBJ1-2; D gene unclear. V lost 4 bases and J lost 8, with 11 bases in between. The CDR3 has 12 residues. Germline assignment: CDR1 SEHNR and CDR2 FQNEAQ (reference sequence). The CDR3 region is CASSSQSGGYTF. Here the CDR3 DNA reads TGTGCCAGCAGCTCTCAAAGTGGGGGCTACACCTTC.

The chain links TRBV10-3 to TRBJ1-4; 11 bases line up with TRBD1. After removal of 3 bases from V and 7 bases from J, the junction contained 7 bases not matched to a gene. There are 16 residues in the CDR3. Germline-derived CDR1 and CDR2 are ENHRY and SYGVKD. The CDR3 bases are TGTGCCATCAGTGACCCCCAGGGACAGGGGGGTGAAAAACTGTTTTTT. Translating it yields CAISDPQGQGGEKLFF.

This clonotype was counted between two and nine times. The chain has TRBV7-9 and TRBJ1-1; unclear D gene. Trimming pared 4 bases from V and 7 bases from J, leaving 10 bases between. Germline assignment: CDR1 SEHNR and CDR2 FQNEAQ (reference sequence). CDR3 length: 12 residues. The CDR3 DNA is TGTGCCAGCAGCTACCTATGGGATGAAGCTTTCTTT. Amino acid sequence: CASSYLWDEAFF.

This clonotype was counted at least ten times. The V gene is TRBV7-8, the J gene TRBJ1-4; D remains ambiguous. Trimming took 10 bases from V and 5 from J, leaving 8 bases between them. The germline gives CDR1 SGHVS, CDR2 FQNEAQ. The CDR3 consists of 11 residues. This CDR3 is CATSINEKLFF. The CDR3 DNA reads TGTGCCACTAGTATAAATGAAAAACTGTTTTTT.

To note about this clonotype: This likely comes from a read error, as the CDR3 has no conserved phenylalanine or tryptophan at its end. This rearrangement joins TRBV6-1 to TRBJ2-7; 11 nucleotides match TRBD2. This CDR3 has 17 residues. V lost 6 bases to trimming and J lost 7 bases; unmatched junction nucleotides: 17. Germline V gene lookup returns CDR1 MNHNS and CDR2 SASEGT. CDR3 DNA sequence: TGTGCCAGCAGGTGGGCTAGCGGGGGGAACTCACTAATGGAGCAGTACTTG. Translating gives CASRWASGGNSLMEQYL.

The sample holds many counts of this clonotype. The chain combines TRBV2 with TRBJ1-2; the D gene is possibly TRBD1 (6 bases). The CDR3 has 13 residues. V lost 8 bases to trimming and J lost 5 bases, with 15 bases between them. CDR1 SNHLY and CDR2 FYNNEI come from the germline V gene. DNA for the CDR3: TGTGCCAGCCTGCAGGGGAGTGAGTATGGCTACACCTTC. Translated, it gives CASLQGSEYGYTF.

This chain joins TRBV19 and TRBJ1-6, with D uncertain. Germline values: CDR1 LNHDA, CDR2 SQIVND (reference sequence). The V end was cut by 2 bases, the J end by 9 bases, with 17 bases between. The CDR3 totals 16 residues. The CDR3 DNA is TGTGCCAGTAGTATATTCGATGACCTACCCGGTTCACCCCTCCACTTT. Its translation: CASSIFDDLPGSPLHF.

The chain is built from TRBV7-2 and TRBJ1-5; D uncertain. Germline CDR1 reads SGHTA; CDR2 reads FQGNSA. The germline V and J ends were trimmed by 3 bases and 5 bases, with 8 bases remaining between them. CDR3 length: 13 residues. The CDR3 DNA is TGTGCCAGCAGCTTCCCAGGTGATCAGCCCCAGCATTTT. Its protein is CASSFPGDQPQHF.

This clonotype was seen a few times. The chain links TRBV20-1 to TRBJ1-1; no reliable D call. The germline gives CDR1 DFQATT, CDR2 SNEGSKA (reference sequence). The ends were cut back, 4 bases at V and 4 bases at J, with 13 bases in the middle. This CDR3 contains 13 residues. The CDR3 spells CSATLSGVTEAFF. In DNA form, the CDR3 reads TGCAGTGCTACCCTCTCGGGCGTCACTGAAGCTTTCTTT.

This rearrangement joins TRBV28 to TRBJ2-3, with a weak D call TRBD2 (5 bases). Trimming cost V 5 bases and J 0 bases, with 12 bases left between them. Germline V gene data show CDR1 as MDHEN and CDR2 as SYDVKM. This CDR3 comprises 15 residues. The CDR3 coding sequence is TGTGCCAGCAGTAAAATGAGCGGTAGCACAGATACGCAGTATTTT. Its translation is CASSKMSGSTDTQYF.

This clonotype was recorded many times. CDR3 loop: CASSFPYGSLNEQYF. In DNA, the CDR3 is TGTGCCAGCAGTTTCCCTTACGGGAGTCTCAACGAGCAGTACTTC. This chain connects TRBV28 to TRBJ2-7, with D perhaps matching TRBD2 (6 bases). The CDR3 has 15 residues. Germline CDR1 MDHEN, CDR2 SYDVKM. V was clipped by 3 bases and J by 5 bases, with 17 bases between them.

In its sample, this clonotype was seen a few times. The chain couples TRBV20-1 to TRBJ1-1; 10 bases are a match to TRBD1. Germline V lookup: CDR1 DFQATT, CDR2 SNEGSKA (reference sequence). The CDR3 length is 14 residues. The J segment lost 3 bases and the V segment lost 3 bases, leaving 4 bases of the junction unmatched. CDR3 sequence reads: CSARSTGGDTEAFF. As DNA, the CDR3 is TGCAGTGCTAGGTCGACAGGGGGCGACACTGAAGCTTTCTTT.

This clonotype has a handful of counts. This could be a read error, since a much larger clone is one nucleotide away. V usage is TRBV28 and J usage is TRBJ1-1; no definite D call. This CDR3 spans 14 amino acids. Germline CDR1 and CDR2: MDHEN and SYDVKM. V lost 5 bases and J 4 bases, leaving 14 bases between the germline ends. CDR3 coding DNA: TGTGCCAGCAGTCCCAAATTTAGCGGCACTGAAGCTTTCTTT. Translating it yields CASSPKFSGTEAFF.

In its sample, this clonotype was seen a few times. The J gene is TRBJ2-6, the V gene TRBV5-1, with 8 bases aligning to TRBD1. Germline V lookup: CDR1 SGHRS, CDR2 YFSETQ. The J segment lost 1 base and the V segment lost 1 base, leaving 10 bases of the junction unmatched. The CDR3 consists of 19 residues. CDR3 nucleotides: TGCGCCAGCAGCTTGCTGGCCGGACAGGGAAGGTCTGGGGCCAACGTCCTGACTTTC. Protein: CASSLLAGQGRSGANVLTF.

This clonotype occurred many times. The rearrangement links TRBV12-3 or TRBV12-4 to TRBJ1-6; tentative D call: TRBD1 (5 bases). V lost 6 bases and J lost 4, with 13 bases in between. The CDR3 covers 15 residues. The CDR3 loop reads CASRDRQRYNSPLHF. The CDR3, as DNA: TGTGCCAGCAGGGACCGACAGCGGTATAATTCACCCCTCCACTTT.

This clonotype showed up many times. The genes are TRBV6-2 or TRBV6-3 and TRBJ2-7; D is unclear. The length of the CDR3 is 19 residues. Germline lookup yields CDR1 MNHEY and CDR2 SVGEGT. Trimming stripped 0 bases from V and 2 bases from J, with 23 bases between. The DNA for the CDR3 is TGTGCCAGCAGTTACTCGTCCGATAAGTCTGCCCCGATCACCTACGAGCAGTACTTC. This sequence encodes CASSYSSDKSAPITYEQYF.

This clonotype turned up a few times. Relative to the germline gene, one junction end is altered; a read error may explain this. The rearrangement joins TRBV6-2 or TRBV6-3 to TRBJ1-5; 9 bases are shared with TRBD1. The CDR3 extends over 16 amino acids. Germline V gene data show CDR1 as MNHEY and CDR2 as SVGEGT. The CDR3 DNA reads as TGTGCCAGCAGTAACTCCGGGACAGGGCTGGTTCAGCCCCAGCATTTT. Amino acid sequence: CASSNSGTGLVQPQHF.

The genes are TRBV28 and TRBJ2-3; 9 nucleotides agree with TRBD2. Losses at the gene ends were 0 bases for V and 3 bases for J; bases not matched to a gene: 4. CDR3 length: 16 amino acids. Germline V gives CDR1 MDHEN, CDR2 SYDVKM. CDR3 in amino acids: CASSLWMTSGTDTQYF. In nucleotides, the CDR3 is TGTGCCAGCAGTTTATGGATGACTAGCGGAACAGATACGCAGTATTTT.